The clone carrying this T cell receptor beta chain was counted at least ten times. Antigen unknown. Trimming removed 9 bases at V and 0 bases at J, with 9 bases between. CDR3 size: 12 residues. Germline V gene data show CDR1 as SNHLY and CDR2 as FYNNEI. The record originates from a study of identical twins. Overall study findings and caveats: Reduced insertions were recorded for abundant cord blood beta clonotypes, with no such pattern in memory repertoires.

There were only healthy Caucasians among the donors. TCRdb itself ran the 5' RACE reads through MiXCR, one entry per CDR3 protein. The table lists 350,000 to 450,000 distinct CDR3 sequences, under 20% of them singletons, with more than 10% in the top ten. The TCR sequence derives from a man in his fifties or sixties in good health. This sequence joins TRBV2 and TRBJ2-7, with D perhaps TRBD1 (5 bases). The sequencing input was naive T cells sorted from blood. The CDR3 DNA reads as TGTGCCAGTCGTCAGGGCTCCTACGAGCAGTACTTC. It is translated as CASRQGSYEQYF.